This TCR beta chain was documented in a study of T-cell reconstitution after alpha-beta-depleted transplantation in children. Unique molecular identifiers tagged the TCRbeta library. TCRdb passed the PCR reads through MiXCR, listing each CDR3 protein once. Of 480,000 or so distinct CDR3 sequences detected, 10% to 13% appear once; the ten largest clones hold around 2%. Ten or more counts support this clonotype. Its antigen is as yet unknown. Whole-study results and caveats: T-cell counts and diversity at one year following transplant were attributed mainly to newly produced T cells. Surviving recipient T cells and intrathymic progenitors accounted for some patients' high TCRbeta diversity at day 60. Reports say that about two months after transplant, the alpha-beta T cells came out of several hundred graft clones that had expanded.

The source material was PBMCs, sampled before TCRalphabeta/CD19-depleted stem cell transplant. The source of this sequence is a child younger than 10 with inherited bone marrow failure, due to receive a stem cell transplant.

The CDR3 DNA is TGTGCCAGCAGCGAGGCGACTAGCGGGGACCTCACAGATACGCAGTATTTT. Amino acids: CASSEATSGDLTDTQYF. V usage is TRBV9 and J usage is TRBJ2-3, with 11 bases aligning to TRBD2. The CDR3 loop spans 17 amino acids. After removal of 3 bases from V and 2 bases from J, the junction contained 8 bases not matched to a gene. Looked up from germline, CDR1 is SGDLS and CDR2 is YYNGEE.